The rows below give T cell receptor beta chains drawn from one sample of a study of Graves' ophthalmopathy and Graves' hyperthyroidism. MiXCR, applied by TCRdb to the multiplex PCR reads, yields one record per CDR3 protein. Of roughly 350,000 distinct CDR3 sequences in the sample, 17% were seen once. Specimen: peripheral blood. The receptors stem from an adult woman with stable Graves' hyperthyroidism. CDR3s include the opening cysteine and the closing phenylalanine or tryptophan. Each record gives: CDR3 length, clone size, J gene, D gene, V gene, CDR3 DNA, CDR3 protein. D genes are given only for firm matches. A row's size may be missing; if present it is once, few, many or a size class.

len: 14; abundance: few; j_gene: TRBJ2-3; d_gene: .; v_gene: TRBV12-3/TRBV12-4; CDR3nt: TGTGCCAGCAGCACAATTCTTAGCACAGATACGCAGTATTTT; CDR3aa: CASSTILSTDTQYF
len: 12; abundance: many; j_gene: TRBJ2-7; d_gene: .; v_gene: TRBV28; CDR3nt: TGTGCCAGCAGTTACGGCTCCTACGAGCAGTACTTC; CDR3aa: CASSYGSYEQYF
len: 17; abundance: .; j_gene: TRBJ2-6; d_gene: TRBD2; v_gene: TRBV7-2; CDR3nt: TGTGCCAGCAGCTTGCGGGGGGGCAACTCTGGGGCCAACGTCCTGACTTTC; CDR3aa: CASSLRGGNSGANVLTF
len: 15; abundance: many; j_gene: TRBJ2-2; d_gene: .; v_gene: TRBV6-2/TRBV6-3; CDR3nt: TGTGCCAGCAGTTACACCGGGACAAACACCGGGGAGCTGTTTTTT; CDR3aa: CASSYTGTNTGELFF
len: 14; abundance: .; j_gene: TRBJ1-3; d_gene: .; v_gene: TRBV30; CDR3nt: TGTGTCTGGACCCCTGGTGGAGCTGGAAACACCATATATTTT; CDR3aa: CVWTPGGAGNTIYF
len: 13; abundance: many; j_gene: TRBJ2-5; d_gene: .; v_gene: TRBV20-1; CDR3nt: TGCAGTGCTTTCGAGGGGGTCCAAGAGACCCAGTACTTC; CDR3aa: CSAFEGVQETQYF
len: 16; abundance: few; j_gene: TRBJ2-7; d_gene: TRBD1; v_gene: TRBV11-1; CDR3nt: TGTGCCAGCAGCTCCCAGACAGGGGCGGTCTCCTACGAGCAGTACTTC; CDR3aa: CASSSQTGAVSYEQYF
len: 18; abundance: few; j_gene: TRBJ2-5; d_gene: TRBD2; v_gene: TRBV3-1; CDR3nt: TGTGCCAGCAGCCAAGCGAGGGGACTAGCGGGAGGTGGAGAGACCCAGTACTTC; CDR3aa: CASSQARGLAGGGETQYF
len: 14; abundance: many; j_gene: TRBJ2-2; d_gene: TRBD1; v_gene: TRBV2; CDR3nt: TGTGCCAGCGCTTGGACAGGGAACACCGGGGAGCTGTTTTTT; CDR3aa: CASAWTGNTGELFF
len: 16; abundance: once; j_gene: TRBJ1-1; d_gene: TRBD1; v_gene: TRBV12-3/TRBV12-4; CDR3nt: TGTGCCAGCAGTACCGGACAGGGGGTCGTGAACACTGAAGCTTTCTTT; CDR3aa: CASSTGQGVVNTEAFF
len: 13; abundance: many; j_gene: TRBJ2-3; d_gene: .; v_gene: TRBV12-3/TRBV12-4; CDR3nt: TGTGCCAGCACCTCTTCGGGGCGGACTACGCAGTATTTT; CDR3aa: CASTSSGRTTQYF
len: 17; abundance: .; j_gene: TRBJ1-2; d_gene: TRBD1; v_gene: TRBV12-5; CDR3nt: TGTGCTAGTGGTTTGGTTCTTGACAGGGGGACCGGCTATGGCTACACCTTC; CDR3aa: CASGLVLDRGTGYGYTF
len: 13; abundance: many; j_gene: TRBJ2-5; d_gene: .; v_gene: TRBV12-3/TRBV12-4; CDR3nt: TGTGCCAGCAGCCCACCCCCGGGAGAGACCCAGTACTTC; CDR3aa: CASSPPPGETQYF
len: 14; abundance: many; j_gene: TRBJ2-7; d_gene: TRBD2; v_gene: TRBV27; CDR3nt: TGTGCCAGCAGTTTTGGGCCTAGCGGGAGGGAGAGGTACTTC; CDR3aa: CASSFGPSGRERYF
len: 16; abundance: many; j_gene: TRBJ1-5; d_gene: .; v_gene: TRBV6-5; CDR3nt: TGTGCCAGCAGTTACCCCCAGGACTATAGCAATCAGCCCCAGCATTTT; CDR3aa: CASSYPQDYSNQPQHF
len: 15; abundance: .; j_gene: TRBJ2-1; d_gene: TRBD2; v_gene: TRBV28; CDR3nt: TGTGCCAGCAGTTTCGGGACTAGCGGGAACAATGAGCAGTTCTTC; CDR3aa: CASSFGTSGNNEQFF
len: 13; abundance: many; j_gene: TRBJ2-5; d_gene: .; v_gene: TRBV7-9; CDR3nt: TGTGCCAGCAGCTTAGCGGGTGAGAAGACCCAGTACTTC; CDR3aa: CASSLAGEKTQYF